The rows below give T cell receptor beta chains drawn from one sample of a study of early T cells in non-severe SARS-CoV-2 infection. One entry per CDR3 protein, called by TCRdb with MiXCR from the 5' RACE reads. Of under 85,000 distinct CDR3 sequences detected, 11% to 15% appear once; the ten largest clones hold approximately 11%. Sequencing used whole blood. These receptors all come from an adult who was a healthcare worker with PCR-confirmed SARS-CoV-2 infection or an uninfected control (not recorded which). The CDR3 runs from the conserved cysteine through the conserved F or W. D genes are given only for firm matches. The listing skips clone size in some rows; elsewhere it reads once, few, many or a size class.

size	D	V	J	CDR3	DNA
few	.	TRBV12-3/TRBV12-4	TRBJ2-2	CASNLKRGELFF	TGTGCCAGCAACCTTAAAAGGGGGGAGCTGTTTTTT
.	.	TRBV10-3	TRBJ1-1	CAISDNPNTEAFF	TGTGCCATCAGTGACAACCCAAACACTGAAGCTTTCTTT
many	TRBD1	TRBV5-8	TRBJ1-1	CASSRDRADTEAFF	TGTGCCAGCAGCCGAGACAGGGCGGACACTGAAGCTTTCTTT
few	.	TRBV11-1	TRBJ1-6	CASSFNTGSNSPLHF	TGTGCCAGCAGCTTCAATACAGGGAGTAATTCACCCCTCCACTTT
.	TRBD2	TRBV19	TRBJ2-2	CASSMASGGELFF	TGTGCCAGTAGTATGGCTAGCGGCGGGGAGCTGTTTTTT
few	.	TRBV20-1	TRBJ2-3	CSQRGTSTDTQYF	TGCAGTCAAAGGGGAACTAGCACAGATACGCAGTATTTT
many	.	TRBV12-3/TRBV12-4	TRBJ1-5	CASSFRQGGIQPQHF	TGTGCCAGCAGTTTCAGGCAGGGCGGAATCCAGCCCCAGCATTTT
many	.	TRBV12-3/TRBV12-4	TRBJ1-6	CASADYPNSPLHF	TGTGCCAGCGCAGACTACCCTAATTCACCCCTCCACTTT
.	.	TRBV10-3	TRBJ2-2	CAISEAPANTGELFF	TGTGCCATCAGTGAAGCCCCCGCGAACACCGGGGAGCTGTTTTTT
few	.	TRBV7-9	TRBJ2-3	CASSLDWAEVTQYF	TGTGCCAGCAGCTTAGATTGGGCCGAGGTTACGCAGTATTTT
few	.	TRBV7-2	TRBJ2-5	CASSNPTGPGTQYF	TGTGCCAGCAGCAACCCGACAGGCCCAGGGACCCAGTACTTC
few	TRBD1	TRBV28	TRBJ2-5	CASSSPDRETQYF	TGTGCCAGCAGTTCCCCGGACAGGGAGACCCAGTACTTC
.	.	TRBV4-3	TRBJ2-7	CASSPGTSAYEQYF	TGCGCCAGCAGCCCGGGGACAAGCGCCTACGAGCAGTACTTC
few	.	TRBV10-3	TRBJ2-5	CAISESGKKETQYF	TGTGCCATCAGTGAGTCGGGCAAGAAAGAGACCCAGTACTTC
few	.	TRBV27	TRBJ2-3	CASTQRATYPDTQYF	TGTGCCAGCACCCAGCGGGCCACCTACCCAGATACGCAGTATTTT
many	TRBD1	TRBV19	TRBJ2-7	CASSSNRGDEQYF	TGTGCCAGTAGTTCAAACAGGGGCGACGAGCAGTACTTC
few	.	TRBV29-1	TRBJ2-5	CSVIGQLQETQYF	TGCAGCGTTATTGGTCAGCTCCAAGAGACCCAGTACTTC
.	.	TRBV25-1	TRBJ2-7	CASSEFGSYEQYF	TGTGCCAGCAGTGAATTCGGGAGCTACGAGCAGTACTTC
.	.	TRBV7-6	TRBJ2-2	CASSFSGTVNTGELFF	TGTGCCAGCAGCTTTTCAGGGACGGTAAACACCGGGGAGCTGTTTTTT
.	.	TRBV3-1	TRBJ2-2	CASSQDQGLELFF	TGTGCCAGCAGCCAAGATCAGGGACTCGAGCTGTTTTTT
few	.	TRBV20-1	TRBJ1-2	CSARPGTPLILGGGYTF	TGCAGTGCTAGACCCGGGACACCCCTAATCTTAGGAGGTGGCTACACCTTC
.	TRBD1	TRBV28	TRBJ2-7	CASIGTGPYEQYF	TGTGCCAGCATCGGGACAGGACCCTACGAGCAGTACTTC
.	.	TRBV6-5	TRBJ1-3	CASTPGPSSGNTIYF	TGTGCCAGCACCCCCGGACCCAGCTCTGGAAACACCATATATTTT
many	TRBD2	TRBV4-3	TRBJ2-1	CASSQERLAVNEQFF	TGCGCCAGCAGCCAAGAGAGGCTAGCGGTGAATGAGCAGTTCTTC
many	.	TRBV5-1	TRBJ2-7	CASRPDSYEQYF	TGCGCCAGCAGACCAGACAGCTACGAGCAGTACTTC
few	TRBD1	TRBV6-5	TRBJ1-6	CASSYSQGMHSPLHF	TGTGCCAGCAGTTACTCACAGGGGATGCATTCACCCCTCCACTTT
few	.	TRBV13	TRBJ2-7	CASSSTPGNSYEQYF	TGTGCCAGCAGCTCCACCCCAGGAAACTCCTACGAGCAGTACTTC
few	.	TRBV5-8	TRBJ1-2	CASSLRSTSGFNYGYTF	TGTGCCAGCAGCTTGAGGTCTACCTCGGGATTTAACTATGGCTACACCTTC
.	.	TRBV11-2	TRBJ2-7	CASGPSGHSEDEQYF	TGTGCCAGCGGGCCCTCGGGCCATTCGGAGGACGAGCAGTACTTC
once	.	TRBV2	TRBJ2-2	CASSELLAGTGELFF	TGTGCCAGCAGTGAACTCCTTGCGGGAACCGGGGAGCTGTTTTTT
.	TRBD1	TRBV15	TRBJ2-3	CATSRTGGLDTQYF	TGTGCCACCAGCAGGACAGGGGGCTTAGATACGCAGTATTTT
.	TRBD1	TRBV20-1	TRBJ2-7	CSASVGGSSYEQYF	TGCAGTGCTAGTGTAGGGGGCAGTTCCTACGAGCAGTACTTC
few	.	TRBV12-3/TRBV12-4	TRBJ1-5	CASSILSERAQPQHF	TGTGCCAGCAGCATTTTAAGTGAAAGAGCCCAGCCCCAGCATTTT
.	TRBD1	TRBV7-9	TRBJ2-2	CASSETGSWAELFF	TGTGCCAGCAGCGAGACAGGGTCCTGGGCTGAGCTGTTTTTT
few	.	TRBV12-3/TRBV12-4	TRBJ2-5	CASSRGGDQETQYF	TGTGCCAGCAGCCGAGGAGGGGACCAAGAGACCCAGTACTTC
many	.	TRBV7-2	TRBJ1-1	CASSFTWSEAFF	TGTGCCAGCAGCTTCACGTGGTCTGAAGCTTTCTTT
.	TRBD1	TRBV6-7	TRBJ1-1	CASSYGQGLTNTEAFF	TGTGCCAGCAGTTACGGACAGGGGCTTACTAACACTGAAGCTTTCTTT
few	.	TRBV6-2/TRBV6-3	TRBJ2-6	CASKSDSGANVLTF	TGTGCCAGCAAGTCTGACTCTGGGGCCAACGTCCTGACTTTC
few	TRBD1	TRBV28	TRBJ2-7	CASSLLVRQGLQYF	TGTGCCAGCAGTTTGCTGGTTCGACAGGGGTTGCAGTACTTC
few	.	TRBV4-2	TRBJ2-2	CASSQRTLANTGELFF	TGTGCCAGCAGCCAAAGGACGCTCGCGAACACCGGGGAGCTGTTTTTT
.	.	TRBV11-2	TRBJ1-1	CASSLDAGLRNTEAFF	TGTGCCAGCAGCTTAGATGCTGGGCTCAGGAACACTGAAGCTTTCTTT
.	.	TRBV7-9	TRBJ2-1	CASSSGTGRQFF	TGTGCCAGCAGCTCGGGAACGGGAAGGCAGTTCTTC
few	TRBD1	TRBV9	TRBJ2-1	CASSALTGEGRDEQFF	TGTGCCAGCAGCGCCCTGACAGGGGAAGGAAGGGATGAGCAGTTCTTC
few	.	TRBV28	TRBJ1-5	CASSWRDQPQHF	TGTGCCAGCAGCTGGCGCGACCAGCCCCAGCATTTT
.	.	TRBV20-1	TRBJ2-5	CSAERQVGGTQYF	TGCAGTGCCGAAAGACAGGTGGGGGGGACCCAGTACTTC
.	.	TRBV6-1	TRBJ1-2	CASQWERTSGYTF	TGTGCCAGCCAGTGGGAAAGGACTTCAGGCTACACCTTC
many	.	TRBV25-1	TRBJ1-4	CASSESARTTNEKLFF	TGTGCCAGCAGTGAATCAGCAAGGACCACAAATGAAAAACTGTTTTTT
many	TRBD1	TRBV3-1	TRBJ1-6	CASSPGQDNSPLHF	TGTGCCAGCAGCCCTGGACAGGATAATTCACCCCTCCACTTT
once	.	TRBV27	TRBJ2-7	CASSFGGQSAEQYF	TGTGCCAGCAGTTTTGGGGGGCAGTCCGCCGAGCAGTACTTC
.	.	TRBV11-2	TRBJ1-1	CASSRGTYSNTEVFF	TGTGCCAGCAGTCGCGGGACCTACTCGAACACTGAAGTTTTCTTT
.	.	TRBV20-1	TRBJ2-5	CSARNRLHQETQYF	TGCAGTGCTAGAAATCGACTGCACCAAGAGACCCAGTACTTC
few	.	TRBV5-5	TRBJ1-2	CASSPDSGGYGYTF	TGTGCCAGCAGCCCCGACTCGGGCGGCTATGGCTACACCTTC
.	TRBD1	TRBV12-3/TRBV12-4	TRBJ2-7	CASRSGQGLSYEQYF	TGTGCCAGCAGAAGCGGACAGGGTCTATCCTACGAGCAGTACTTC
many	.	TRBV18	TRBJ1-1	CASSSLQDMNTEAFF	TGTGCCAGCTCATCGTTACAGGACATGAACACTGAAGCTTTCTTT
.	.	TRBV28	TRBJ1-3	CASLSSGNTIYF	TGTGCCAGCCTGTCCTCTGGAAACACCATATATTTT
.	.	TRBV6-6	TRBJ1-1	CASSYLTGNTEAFF	TGTGCCAGCAGTTATCTGACAGGAAACACTGAAGCTTTCTTT
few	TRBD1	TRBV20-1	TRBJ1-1	CSVTRGFTEAFF	TGCAGTGTCACCAGGGGGTTCACTGAAGCTTTCTTT
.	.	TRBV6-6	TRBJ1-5	CASGMGGSNQPQHF	TGTGCCAGCGGGATGGGGGGGAGCAATCAGCCCCAGCATTTT
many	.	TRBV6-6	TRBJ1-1	CASSSIGRPANTEAFF	TGTGCCAGCAGTTCTATAGGGCGCCCCGCGAACACTGAAGCTTTCTTT
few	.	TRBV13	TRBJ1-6	CASSLGRVSPLHF	TGTGCCAGCAGCTTAGGTCGAGTATCACCCCTCCACTTT